The rows below give T cell receptor beta chains drawn from one sample of a study of human T cells and chemical hapten exposure. TCRdb re-called the RACE reads through MiXCR, storing one row per CDR3 protein. The table records 70,000 or so distinct CDR3 sequences, 11% of them present only once. This specimen was whole blood, taken in connection with sensitization to the hapten diphenylcyclopropenone (DPC). The receptors derive from a woman aged 50 to 60 with alopecia areata. Some clones in this sample may be carry-over from other donors' samples. Both conserved end residues are trimmed from each CDR3. Each record gives: V gene, D gene, J gene, CDR3 protein. A D gene is named only where the DNA matches it firmly.

V: TRBV14
D: TRBD1
J: TRBJ2-1
CDR3: ASSHLTGGYSDTANEQF

V: TRBV18
D: TRBD1
J: TRBJ1-2
CDR3: ASSPRDSVYGYT

V: TRBV5-1
D: TRBD1
J: TRBJ2-7
CDR3: ASGDRAYEQY

V: TRBV6-5
D: -
J: TRBJ2-2
CDR3: ASSFPGSTGELF

V: TRBV29-1
D: TRBD1
J: TRBJ1-1
CDR3: SGTGQMNTEAF

V: TRBV2
D: -
J: TRBJ1-1
CDR3: ASSEFVYTEAF

V: TRBV4-1
D: -
J: TRBJ2-3
CDR3: ASSPQGRGTGDTQY

V: TRBV4-1
D: -
J: TRBJ1-2
CDR3: ASSQGATNYGYT

V: TRBV27
D: -
J: TRBJ1-1
CDR3: ASSLYSGRIHTEAF

V: TRBV12-3/TRBV12-4
D: -
J: TRBJ1-1
CDR3: ASSTGTLEAF

V: TRBV4-1
D: -
J: TRBJ2-1
CDR3: ASSHPGSAGYNEQF

V: TRBV20-1
D: TRBD2
J: TRBJ2-7
CDR3: SARDGGTLYEQY

V: TRBV12-3/TRBV12-4
D: TRBD1
J: TRBJ2-3
CDR3: ASSLRGLFTDTQY

V: TRBV5-1
D: -
J: TRBJ2-5
CDR3: ASSQGVETQY

V: TRBV5-1
D: TRBD1
J: TRBJ2-6
CDR3: ASSPTGAGANVLT

V: TRBV7-2
D: -
J: TRBJ1-6
CDR3: ASSLVGTAANSPLH

V: TRBV5-6
D: TRBD2
J: TRBJ2-1
CDR3: ASSIRTSGPYHHGQF

V: TRBV2
D: TRBD1
J: TRBJ2-1
CDR3: AGPRGQGRYNEQF

V: TRBV10-3
D: TRBD1
J: TRBJ2-2
CDR3: AVSKGQGGTGELF

V: TRBV29-1
D: TRBD2
J: TRBJ2-1
CDR3: SVETPPAGLAGFEQF

V: TRBV29-1
D: -
J: TRBJ2-3
CDR3: SAEGPGARTDTQY

V: TRBV5-5
D: -
J: TRBJ2-7
CDR3: ASSLDGGGVYEQY

V: TRBV20-1
D: -
J: TRBJ1-2
CDR3: SAGRDGYT

V: TRBV20-1
D: -
J: TRBJ1-5
CDR3: SARESGDQPQH

V: TRBV4-1
D: -
J: TRBJ2-7
CDR3: ASSQDPQESYEQY

V: TRBV29-1
D: -
J: TRBJ1-2
CDR3: SVVRAPRGANYGYT

V: TRBV7-2
D: -
J: TRBJ2-4
CDR3: ASSLSGNIQY

V: TRBV5-1
D: -
J: TRBJ1-1
CDR3: ASSSQMNTEAF

V: TRBV5-4
D: -
J: TRBJ1-4
CDR3: ASSFSGLGEKLF

V: TRBV5-6
D: TRBD2
J: TRBJ2-1
CDR3: ASSLRLAGYNEQF

V: TRBV12-3/TRBV12-4
D: -
J: TRBJ1-6
CDR3: AIDGQGTH

V: TRBV21-1
D: -
J: TRBJ1-2
CDR3: ASKGKVTLYGYT

V: TRBV7-2
D: TRBD2
J: TRBJ2-5
CDR3: ASSFTSGEETQY

V: TRBV6-5
D: TRBD1
J: TRBJ2-7
CDR3: ASSYSGGDRGSYEQY

V: TRBV18
D: -
J: TRBJ1-5
CDR3: ASSPRADNQPQH

V: TRBV7-8
D: -
J: TRBJ2-7
CDR3: ASSLSPGESYEQY

V: TRBV18
D: -
J: TRBJ2-4
CDR3: ASSPSQGGLAKNIQY

V: TRBV18
D: -
J: TRBJ1-4
CDR3: ASSPPWSGNEKLF

V: TRBV7-8
D: -
J: TRBJ2-3
CDR3: ASSFFGTLRADTQY

V: TRBV12-3/TRBV12-4
D: -
J: TRBJ2-5
CDR3: ASSFQERRHGTQY

V: TRBV6-1
D: -
J: TRBJ2-1
CDR3: AAVSNEQF

V: TRBV10-1
D: -
J: TRBJ1-6
CDR3: ASNDSPLH

V: TRBV28
D: -
J: TRBJ2-7
CDR3: ASSLWAGSSYEQY

V: TRBV9
D: -
J: TRBJ2-1
CDR3: ASSVDRGAEQF

V: TRBV29-1
D: TRBD2
J: TRBJ2-5
CDR3: SVVAGSSGIQETQY